The 30 T cell receptor beta chains listed next were all sequenced from one sample in a study of blood T cell repertoires in COVID-19. Sequenced by immunoSEQ multiplex PCR; TCRdb stores in-frame clones only, minus some. The table shows roughly 21,000 clones, with roughly four fifths occurring only once. The sequenced sample consisted of peripheral blood. The receptors were gathered from a human donor in a cohort sampled during active COVID-19.

The V and J genes are TRBV4-1 and TRBJ2-3, with D possibly matching TRBD2 (5 bases). V was shortened by 6 bases and J by 4 bases, with 11 bases between the two germline ends. CDR1 is MGHRA and CDR2 is YSYEKL in the germline V gene. This CDR3 is 13 amino acids long. The CDR3 reads CASRSWTADTQYF. CDR3 coding DNA: TGCGCCAGCAGGTCGTGGACTGCAGATACGCAGTATTTT.

The chain employs TRBV5-1 and TRBJ2-3; D possibly corresponds to TRBD2 (5 bases). V lost 3 bases, J lost 4 bases, and 9 bases lay in between. The CDR3 runs 13 residues. The germline V gene encodes CDR1 SGHRS and CDR2 YFSETQ. CDR3 bases: TGCGCCAGCAGCTCGACACTAGCAGATACGCAGTATTTT. Protein product: CASSSTLADTQYF.

CDR3 loop: CASSLDRAPSGNTIYF. Written as DNA, the CDR3 is TGTGCCAGCAGTTTAGACAGGGCCCCCTCTGGAAACACCATATATTTT. This rearrangement joins TRBV28 to TRBJ1-3; 7 positions match TRBD1. In germline, CDR1 is MDHEN, CDR2 SYDVKM. J was trimmed by 0 bases and V by 2 bases; bases with no gene match: 4. The CDR3 covers 16 residues.

This chain connects TRBV2 to TRBJ1-6, with 8 nucleotides matching TRBD1. In germline, CDR1 is SNHLY, CDR2 FYNNEI. The CDR3 contains 14 residues. With V trimmed by 10 bases and J by 7 bases, 9 bases remained unmatched. As DNA, the CDR3 is TGTGCCACCGTGGGGGACAGGAAAAATTCACCCCTCCACTTT. This codes for CATVGDRKNSPLHF.

The rearrangement joins TRBV7-9 to TRBJ2-7, with D hard to call. The V gene's germline CDR1 is SEHNR and CDR2 FQNEAQ (reference sequence). V shed 1 base and J shed 7 bases, with 11 bases lying between them. The length of the CDR3 is 13 residues. The CDR3 loop reads CASSLGTGGEQYF. The CDR3 coding sequence is TGTGCCAGCAGCTTAGGAACGGGTGGTGAGCAGTACTTC.

This clone was seen once. The V call is TRBV24-1, the J call TRBJ2-3; D is perhaps TRBD2 (5 bases). The CDR3 sequence is 15 residues long. Deletions cut 3 bases from V and 1 base from J, with 10 bases between. Germline V gene lookup returns CDR1 KGHDR and CDR2 SFDVKD. The chain's CDR3 is CATSDPPGGTDTQYF. CDR3 sequence (DNA): TGTGCCACCAGTGATCCGCCCGGGGGCACAGATACGCAGTATTTT.

The chain carries TRBV28 and TRBJ1-6, with D hard to call. Germline CDR1 is MDHEN and CDR2 is SYDVKM. CDR3 length: 14 amino acids. With 3 bases removed from V and 9 bases from J, the gap between germline ends came to 12 bases. The CDR3 DNA reads TGTGCCAGCAGTTTCCTCTACTTCGGTTCACCCCTCCACTTT. Amino acids: CASSFLYFGSPLHF.

The rearrangement joins TRBV19 to TRBJ1-1; D is undetermined. Germline-derived CDR1 and CDR2 are LNHDA and SQIVND (reference sequence). CDR3 length: 14 residues. V lost 3 bases, J lost 1 base, and 9 bases lay in between. In nucleotides, the CDR3 is TGTGCCAGTAGTATCGTCACCAGGAACACTGAAGCTTTCTTT. This translates into CASSIVTRNTEAFF.

The J gene is TRBJ2-3, the V gene TRBV11-2; D gene ambiguous. The CDR3 extends over 16 amino acids. Deletions cut 5 bases from V and 0 bases from J, with 15 bases between. Germline loops: CDR1 SGHAT, CDR2 FQNNGV. The CDR3 nucleotides are TGTGCCAGCAGCCAAAGACTGGATCAGAGCACAGATACGCAGTATTTT. Its protein is CASSQRLDQSTDTQYF.

This chain uses TRBV5-1 with TRBJ1-3; possible D gene TRBD1, 5 bases. CDR3 length equals 16 residues. Germline assignment: CDR1 SGHRS and CDR2 YFSETQ. V was trimmed by 2 bases and J by 0 bases, leaving 12 bases between them. CDR3 loop: CASSFGHTSSGNTIYF. Written as DNA, the CDR3 is TGCGCCAGCAGCTTCGGACATACAAGCTCTGGAAACACCATATATTTT.

This clone was picked up a small number of times. The genes are TRBV5-6 and TRBJ1-2; D not certain. The CDR3 loop spans 13 amino acids. Germline V CDR1 and CDR2: SGHDT, YYEEEE. V dropped 3 bases and J dropped 4 bases, with 10 bases sitting between them. CDR3 protein: CASSYTRSYGYTF. DNA of the CDR3: TGTGCCAGCAGCTATACTAGGTCCTATGGCTACACCTTC.

This clone was counted once. The chain combines TRBV15 with TRBJ1-3, with TRBD1 matching 8 bases. The CDR3 extends over 16 amino acids. Germline V gene sequence: CDR1 LNHNV, CDR2 YYDKDF (reference sequence). V was clipped by 4 bases and J by 0 bases; unmatched bases: 5. CDR3 nucleotides: TGTGCCACCAGCAAAGGACAGGGACACTCTGGAAACACCATATATTTT. Translated, it gives CATSKGQGHSGNTIYF.

The chain links TRBV18 to TRBJ1-2, with D perhaps matching TRBD1 (5 bases). The CDR3 has 14 amino acids. Germline V gene data show CDR1 as KGHSH and CDR2 as LQKENI. V was shortened by 3 bases and J by 8 bases, with 16 bases between the two germline ends. The CDR3: CASSPNAGFEGYTF. DNA of the CDR3: TGTGCCAGCTCACCGAATGCAGGGTTCGAAGGCTACACCTTC.

The chain recombines TRBV10-3 with TRBJ1-1; TRBD1 agrees at 8 bases. This CDR3 contains 13 residues. J gave up 4 bases and V 9 bases, and 7 bases lay outside the gene matches. CDR1 and CDR2 (germline): ENHRY, SYGVKD. Here the CDR3 DNA reads TGTGCCATAAAACAGGGGGGAAGCACTGAAGCTTTCTTT. This gives the protein CAIKQGGSTEAFF.

The V and J genes are TRBV5-5 and TRBJ2-7; TRBD1 is a possible D gene (6 bases). CDR1 is SGHKS and CDR2 is YYEKEE in the germline V gene (reference sequence). With 4 bases removed from V and 6 bases from J, the gap between germline ends came to 20 bases. There are 15 residues in the CDR3. CDR3 sequence reads: CASSGSIQGFGEQYF. CDR3 DNA: TGTGCCAGCAGCGGGTCTATACAGGGTTTTGGCGAGCAGTACTTC.

The V and J genes are TRBV29-1 and TRBJ1-5; TRBD1 might be the D (5 bases). Trimming took 3 bases from V and 2 from J, leaving 8 bases between them. Germline loops: CDR1 SQVTM, CDR2 ANQGSEA. The CDR3 sequence is 13 residues long. CDR3 sequence: CSVDAGGNQPQHF. CDR3 DNA sequence: TGCAGCGTTGACGCGGGGGGCAATCAGCCCCAGCATTTT.

The chain carries TRBV9 and TRBJ2-3, with a weak D call TRBD2 (7 bases). CDR1 SGDLS and CDR2 YYNGEE come from the germline V gene. The V end lost 0 bases, the J end lost 3 bases, and 14 bases lay between the germline ends. The CDR3 extends over 16 amino acids. The CDR3 DNA sequence: TGTGCCAGCAGCGTAGCGGGGGGCCTGAGGACAGATACGCAGTATTTT. Protein: CASSVAGGLRTDTQYF.

The chain carries TRBV4-1 and TRBJ2-4; 7 bases map to TRBD1. The J segment lost 2 bases and the V segment lost 4 bases, leaving 8 bases of the junction unmatched. This CDR3 region has 16 residues. Germline V gene sequence: CDR1 MGHRA, CDR2 YSYEKL. The CDR3 DNA follows: TGCGCCAGCAGCCCACTGACAGGGTCTTCCAAAAACATTCAGTACTTC. It yields the protein CASSPLTGSSKNIQYF.

The rearrangement joins TRBV27 to TRBJ2-7; D might be TRBD2 (5 bases). The length of the CDR3 is 13 residues. The germline gives CDR1 MNHEY, CDR2 SMNVEV (reference sequence). Deletions cut 7 bases from V and 7 bases from J, with 17 bases between. CDR3 DNA sequence: TGTGCCAGCATGTACTTCGCGGGTTCTGAGCAGTACTTC. Encoded protein: CASMYFAGSEQYF.

This clone was detected a few times. V usage is TRBV14 and J usage is TRBJ2-3, with 15 bases aligning to TRBD2. Germline V lookup: CDR1 SGHDN, CDR2 FVKESK. After removal of 1 base from V and 6 bases from J, the junction contained 5 bases not matched to a gene. The CDR3 covers 17 residues. This chain's CDR3 is CASSQGTSGGAKDTQYF. The CDR3 DNA reads as TGTGCCAGCAGCCAAGGGACTAGCGGGGGGGCCAAGGATACGCAGTATTTT.

The chain is built from TRBV7-9 and TRBJ2-2; D is possibly TRBD1 (6 bases). Germline lookup yields CDR1 SEHNR and CDR2 FQNEAQ (reference sequence). The CDR3 runs 17 residues. V was trimmed by 4 bases and J by 6 bases, leaving 21 bases between them. The CDR3: CASSSNLNRVIAGELFF. The CDR3 DNA sequence: TGTGCCAGCAGCTCGAATCTCAACAGGGTAATCGCCGGGGAGCTGTTTTTT.

Comments on this clone: One end of the junction fails to match germline, which may point to a read error. V gene TRBV18 combines with J gene TRBJ2-7; 8 bases line up with TRBD1. The CDR3 covers 14 residues. Looked up from germline, CDR1 is KGHSH and CDR2 is LQKENI. CDR3: CASSPQGVSGEQYF. The CDR3 DNA reads TGTGCCAGCTCCCCACAGGGGGTATCGGGGGAGCAGTACTTC.

V gene TRBV19 combines with J gene TRBJ2-2; tentatively, D is TRBD2 (6 bases). The length of the CDR3 is 14 residues. CDR1 is LNHDA, CDR2 SQIVND, per germline (reference sequence). Trimming pared 10 bases from V and 5 bases from J, leaving 17 bases between. CDR3 in amino acids: CATKETRLTGELFF. CDR3 coding DNA: TGTGCCACCAAAGAGACTAGACTAACCGGGGAGCTGTTTTTT.

This clone occurred once. This chain links TRBV11-1 with TRBJ1-2, with D possibly matching TRBD1 (5 bases). Germline CDR1 is SGHAT and CDR2 is FQDESV (reference sequence). The CDR3 has 15 residues. V lost 1 base and J lost 3, with 12 bases in between. In DNA form, the CDR3 reads TGTGCCAGCAGCTTAGAGGAACAGGCTGACTATGGCTACACCTTC. This encodes CASSLEEQADYGYTF.

CDR3 loop: CASSPREGGAYGYTF. CDR3 coding DNA: TGCGCCAGCAGCCCCCGGGAAGGGGGCGCTTATGGCTACACCTTC. This rearrangement joins TRBV4-1 to TRBJ1-2; 7 bases align to TRBD1. Trimming at V came to 4 bases and at J to 5 bases, leaving 10 bases not matched to a gene. Germline CDR1 reads MGHRA; CDR2 reads YSYEKL. This CDR3 is 15 amino acids long.

The V call is TRBV6-2 or TRBV6-3, the J call TRBJ2-1; TRBD2 matches at 8 bases. CDR1 MNHEY and CDR2 SVGEGT come from the germline V gene. The CDR3 has 16 residues. The V segment lost 2 bases and the J segment 6 bases; nucleotides outside the gene matches: 9. The CDR3 protein is CASSYEAGAPPNEQFF. The CDR3 nucleotides are TGTGCCAGCAGTTACGAAGCGGGGGCCCCTCCCAATGAGCAGTTCTTC.

The V and J genes are TRBV2 and TRBJ2-4; D might be TRBD2 (7 bases). Trimming took 2 bases from V and 6 from J, leaving 11 bases between them. Germline V gene data show CDR1 as SNHLY and CDR2 as FYNNEI. The CDR3 sequence is 14 residues long. CDR3 in amino acids: CASSETGGLNIQYF. In DNA, the CDR3 is TGTGCCAGCAGTGAAACGGGGGGCTTAAACATTCAGTACTTC.

This clone showed up just once. The chain carries TRBV6-2 or TRBV6-3 and TRBJ2-7; D unresolved. V lost 6 bases and J lost 5, with 14 bases in between. The CDR3 contains 13 residues. The V gene's germline CDR1 is MNHEY and CDR2 SVGEGT. The CDR3: CASRYTPYNEQYF. The CDR3 DNA is TGTGCCAGCAGGTACACCCCTTACAACGAGCAGTACTTC.

V gene TRBV5-1 combines with J gene TRBJ1-1; D may be TRBD1 (5 bases). The length of the CDR3 is 14 residues. Germline CDR1 and CDR2: SGHRS and YFSETQ. The V end lost 6 bases, the J end lost 8 bases, and 20 bases lay between the germline ends. DNA of the CDR3: TGCGCCAGCAAACCAACACTAGGCGGGACGGAAGCTTTCTTT. Its protein is CASKPTLGGTEAFF.

The rearrangement links TRBV3-1 (or the pseudogene TRBV3-2) to TRBJ2-1; tentative D call: TRBD2 (6 bases). V was cut by 0 bases and J by 0 bases, with 12 bases left in between. Germline V gives CDR1 LGHDT, CDR2 YNNKEL (reference sequence). CDR3 length equals 17 residues. The CDR3 reads CASSQDGLSGSYNEQFF. Here the CDR3 DNA reads TGTGCCAGCAGCCAAGATGGACTATCAGGCTCCTACAATGAGCAGTTCTTC.